One and the same sample provided the 6 T cell receptor beta chains below, sequenced in a study of cytomegalovirus exposure and HLA in healthy donors. With 60 Vbeta and 13 Jbeta primers, the PCR was carried out. The assay was immunoSEQ multiplex PCR, and TCRdb's table has in-frame clones only and misses some. The profile shows 35,000 to 45,000 clones, roughly half of them singletons. Sequenced: PBMCs. Every receptor here comes from a human donor in good health.

The chain has TRBV29-1 and TRBJ2-4, with TRBD1 identical over 11 bases. The CDR3 has 14 residues. Germline CDR1 and CDR2: SQVTM and ANQGSEA. The trim removed 4 bases at V and 8 bases at J, leaving 7 bases unmatched. CDR3 sequence reads: CSVGDRGWADIQYF. In DNA form, the CDR3 reads TGCAGCGTTGGGGACAGGGGGTGGGCGGACATTCAGTACTTC.

The chain links TRBV28 to TRBJ1-5; 7 bases map to TRBD1. This CDR3 contains 14 residues. Germline CDR1 reads MDHEN; CDR2 reads SYDVKM. After removal of 4 bases from V and 7 bases from J, the junction contained 7 bases not matched to a gene. CDR3 nucleotides: TGTGCCAGCAGTTCTACAGGGGAGCGGCAGCCCCAGCATTTT. It encodes CASSSTGERQPQHF.

For this clone: Germline and junction disagree at one end, which may indicate a read error. This chain links TRBV7-7 with TRBJ2-5, with 7 bases matching TRBD1. CDR1 and CDR2 from the germline V gene are SSHAT and FNYEAQ (reference sequence). CDR3 length: 15 residues. In nucleotides, the CDR3 is TGTGCTAGCAGCTTCGGAAAGGGGGCGGCGGAGACCCAGTACTTC. It is translated as CASSFGKGAAETQYF.

The J gene is TRBJ1-5, the V gene TRBV2, with no clear D. The CDR3 extends over 15 amino acids. Germline lookup yields CDR1 SNHLY and CDR2 FYNNEI. Trimming removed 2 bases at V and 6 bases at J, with 14 bases between. The chain's CDR3 is CASSEPERLTQPQHF. As DNA, the CDR3 is TGTGCCAGCAGTGAACCAGAGAGGCTAACTCAGCCCCAGCATTTT.

There are a few counts of this clone. The rearrangement uses TRBV4-3 and TRBJ1-2, with TRBD1 matching over 10 bases. Germline V lookup: CDR1 LGHNA, CDR2 YSLEER. V lost 1 base, J lost 7 bases, and 9 bases stayed unmatched. The CDR3 has 16 amino acids. The CDR3, as DNA: TGCGCCAGCAGCCAAGCTCCTGATCGGACAGGGGGTGGCTACACCTTC. It encodes CASSQAPDRTGGGYTF.

The V gene is TRBV4-2, the J gene TRBJ1-2, with TRBD1 matching 8 bases. V was clipped by 3 bases and J by 7 bases; unmatched bases: 16. Germline V gene lookup returns CDR1 LGHNA and CDR2 YNFKEQ. The CDR3 runs 17 residues. The CDR3: CASSHQRSSDRVSGYTF. The CDR3 DNA reads TGTGCCAGCAGCCATCAACGTTCGTCGGACAGGGTCTCTGGCTACACCTTC.